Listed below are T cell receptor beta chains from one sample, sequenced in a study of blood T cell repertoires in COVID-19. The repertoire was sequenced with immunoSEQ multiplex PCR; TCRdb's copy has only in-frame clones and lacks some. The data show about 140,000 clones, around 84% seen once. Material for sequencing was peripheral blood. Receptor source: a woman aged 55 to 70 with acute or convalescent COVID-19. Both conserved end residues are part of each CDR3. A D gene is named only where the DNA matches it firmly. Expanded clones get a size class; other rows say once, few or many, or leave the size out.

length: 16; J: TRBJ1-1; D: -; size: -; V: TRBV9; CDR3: CASSVRGAGPNTEAFF; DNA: TGTGCCAGCAGCGTACGGGGAGCCGGGCCCAACACTGAAGCTTTCTTT
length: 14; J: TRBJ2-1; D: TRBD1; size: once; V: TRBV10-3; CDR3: CAISESGQYNEQFF; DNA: TGTGCCATCAGTGAGTCGGGACAGTACAATGAGCAGTTCTTC
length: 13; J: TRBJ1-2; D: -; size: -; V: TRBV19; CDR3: CASKRGRYYGYTF; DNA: TGTGCCAGTAAGCGGGGGCGATACTATGGCTACACCTTC
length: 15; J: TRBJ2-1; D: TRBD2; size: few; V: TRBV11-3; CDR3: CASSFTGTSRNEQFF; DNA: TGTGCCAGCAGCTTCACCGGGACTAGCCGTAATGAGCAGTTCTTC
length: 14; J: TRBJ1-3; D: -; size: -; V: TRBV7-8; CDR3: CASSYSGTGNTIYF; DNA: TGTGCCAGCAGCTACTCAGGGACTGGAAACACCATATATTTT
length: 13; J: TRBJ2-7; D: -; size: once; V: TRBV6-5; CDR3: CASSSDRWYEQYF; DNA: TGTGCCAGCAGTTCCGACAGGTGGTACGAGCAGTACTTC
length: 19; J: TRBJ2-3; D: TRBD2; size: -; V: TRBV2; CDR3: CASSEAMTSGGTHSDTQYF; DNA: TGTGCCAGCAGTGAAGCTATGACTAGCGGGGGTACCCACTCAGATACGCAGTATTTT
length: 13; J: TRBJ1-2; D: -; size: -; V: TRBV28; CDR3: CASSSPANYGYTF; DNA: TGTGCCAGCAGTTCCCCGGCTAACTATGGCTACACCTTC
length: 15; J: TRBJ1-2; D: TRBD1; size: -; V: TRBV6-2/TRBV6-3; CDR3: CASSRGTGGVYGYTF; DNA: TGTGCCAGCAGTCGCGGGACAGGGGGCGTTTATGGCTACACCTTC
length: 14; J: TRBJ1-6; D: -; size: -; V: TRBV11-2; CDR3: CASSLGTSVSPLHF; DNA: TGTGCCAGCAGCTTAGGTACGTCGGTCTCACCCCTCCACTTT
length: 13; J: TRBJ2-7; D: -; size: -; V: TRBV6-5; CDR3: CASGRGPTYEQYF; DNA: TGTGCCAGCGGGCGGGGGCCAACCTACGAGCAGTACTTC
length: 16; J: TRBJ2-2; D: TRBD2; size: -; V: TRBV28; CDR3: CASTVTSGGLGGELFF; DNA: TGTGCCAGCACTGTGACTAGCGGGGGCCTGGGCGGGGAGCTGTTTTTT
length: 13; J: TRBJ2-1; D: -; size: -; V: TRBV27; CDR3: CASSPVNYDEQFF; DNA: TGTGCCAGCAGCCCCGTTAACTACGATGAGCAGTTCTTC
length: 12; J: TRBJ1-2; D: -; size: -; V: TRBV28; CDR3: CASSLQGKGYTF; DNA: TGTGCCAGCAGTTTGCAGGGAAAGGGCTACACCTTC
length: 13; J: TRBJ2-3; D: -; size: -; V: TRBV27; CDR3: CASSLPLSDTQYF; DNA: TGTGCCAGCAGTTTACCCCTATCAGATACGCAGTATTTT
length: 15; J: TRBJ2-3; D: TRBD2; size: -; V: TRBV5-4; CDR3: CASSSASGGADTQYF; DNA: TGTGCCAGCAGCTCGGCTAGCGGGGGGGCAGATACGCAGTATTTT
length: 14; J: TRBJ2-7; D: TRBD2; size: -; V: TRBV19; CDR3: CASSIAGGFYEQYF; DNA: TGTGCCAGTAGTATAGCGGGAGGATTCTACGAGCAGTACTTC